The 3 T cell receptor beta chains below were found in one sample sequenced in a study of T cells after yellow fever vaccination. MiXCR was run by TCRdb on the 5' RACE reads, yielding one entry per CDR3 protein. The table has tens of thousands of distinct CDR3 sequences, roughly 8% seen once. The sample in question was CD8+ T cells sorted from PBMCs, obtained on the day of the yellow fever booster vaccination. The source of these receptors is a man younger than 40 who received the YFV17D yellow fever vaccine.

This clonotype appeared many times. The chain is built from TRBV20-1 and TRBJ2-2, with D possibly TRBD2 on 5 matching bases. The CDR3 is 15 residues long. Looked up from germline, CDR1 is DFQATT and CDR2 is SNEGSKA (reference sequence). Trimming took off 6 bases at V and 6 bases at J, with 20 bases between the two ends. This chain's CDR3 is CSADSAGRGAGELFF. CDR3 coding DNA: TGCAGTGCGGATAGTGCGGGTAGAGGCGCCGGGGAGCTGTTTTTT.

This chain links TRBV29-1 with TRBJ2-5, with unresolved D. V shed 5 bases and J shed 5 bases, with 12 bases lying between them. The length of the CDR3 is 12 residues. Germline assignment: CDR1 SQVTM and CDR2 ANQGSEA. The CDR3 nucleotides are TGCAGCGTTTCAGGTTATGGGGAGACCCAGTACTTC. Translation: CSVSGYGETQYF.

As to this clonotype: The germline gene is not matched at one end of the junction; a read error may be the cause. The chain recombines TRBV28 with TRBJ2-1; TRBD1 aligns across 7 bases. Germline lookup yields CDR1 MDHEN and CDR2 SYDVKM. The CDR3 length is 17 residues. CDR3 amino acids: CASSFGGGQAPRNEHFF. The DNA of the CDR3 is TGTGCCAGCAGTTTTGGTGGTGGACAGGCGCCTCGGAATGAGCACTTCTTC.